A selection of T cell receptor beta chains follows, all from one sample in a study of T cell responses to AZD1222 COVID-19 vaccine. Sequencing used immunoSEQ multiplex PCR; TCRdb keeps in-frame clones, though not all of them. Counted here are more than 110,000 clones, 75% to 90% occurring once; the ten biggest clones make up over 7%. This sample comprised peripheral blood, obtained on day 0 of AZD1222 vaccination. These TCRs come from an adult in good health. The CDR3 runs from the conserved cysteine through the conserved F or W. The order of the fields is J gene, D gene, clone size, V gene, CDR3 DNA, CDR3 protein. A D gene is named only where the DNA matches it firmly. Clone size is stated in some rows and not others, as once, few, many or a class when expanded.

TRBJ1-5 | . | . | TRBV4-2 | TGTGCCAGCAGCCAAGATCTGGCCTCAGCGGGGCCCCAGCATTTT | CASSQDLASAGPQHF
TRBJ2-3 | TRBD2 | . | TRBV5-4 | TGTGCCAGCAGCAAGACTAGCGGGGGTAGGACAGATACGCAGTATTTT | CASSKTSGGRTDTQYF
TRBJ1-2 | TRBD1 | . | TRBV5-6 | TGTGCCAGCAGCTTGTGGGCACAGGGGGCTCACTATGGCTACACCTTC | CASSLWAQGAHYGYTF
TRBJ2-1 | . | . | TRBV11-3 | TGTGCCAGCAGCTTAGGGACTGTTGATGAGCAGTTCTTC | CASSLGTVDEQFF
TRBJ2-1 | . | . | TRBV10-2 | TGCGCCAGCAGCCGCCTAGCGTGGGGGCCCAATGAGCAGTTCTTC | CASSRLAWGPNEQFF
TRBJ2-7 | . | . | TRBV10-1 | TGCGCCAGCAGTGAGCCCGGCTACGAGCAGTACTTC | CASSEPGYEQYF
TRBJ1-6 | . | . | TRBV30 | TGTGCCTGGAGCCGGAGGGTCTCGGGCGTCCATAATTCACCCCTCCACTTT | CAWSRRVSGVHNSPLHF
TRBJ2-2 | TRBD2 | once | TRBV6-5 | TGTGCCAGCAAGTCGGGCGGGGAGGGCACCGGGGAGCTGTTTTTT | CASKSGGEGTGELFF
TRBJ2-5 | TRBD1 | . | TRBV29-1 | TGCAGCGTTGAAGAATTTGGGACAGACCAAGAGACCCAGTACTTC | CSVEEFGTDQETQYF
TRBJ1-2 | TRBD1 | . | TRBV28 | TGTGCCAGCATGACAGGGGAATTAGCTGGACTCTATGGCTACACCTTC | CASMTGELAGLYGYTF
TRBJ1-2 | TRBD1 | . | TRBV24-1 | TGTGCCACCAGTGACCCGATCCGGGACAGCCTCTATGGCTACACCTTC | CATSDPIRDSLYGYTF
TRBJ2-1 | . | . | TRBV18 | TGTGCCAGCTCACGGGGAGAAGCGGGTCTACCGTCCTACAATGAGCAGTTCTTC | CASSRGEAGLPSYNEQFF
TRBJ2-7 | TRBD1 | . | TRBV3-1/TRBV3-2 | TGTGCCAGCAGCCGATCCGGGACAGGGACCTACGAGCAGTACTTC | CASSRSGTGTYEQYF
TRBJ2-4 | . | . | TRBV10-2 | TGCGCCAGCAGTCCCCAGGGGAGGCAGAACATTCAGTACTTC | CASSPQGRQNIQYF
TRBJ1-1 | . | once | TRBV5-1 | TGCGCCAGCAGCTTGGGACCCGCGGCAGGGTTGGGCACTGAAGCTTTCTTT | CASSLGPAAGLGTEAFF
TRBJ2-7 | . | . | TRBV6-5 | TGTGCCAGCAGTATCTCCGGGACTTTGGTCTACGAGCAGTACTTC | CASSISGTLVYEQYF
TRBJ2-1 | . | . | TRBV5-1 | TGCGCCAGCAGCTTGGAGGATGGGGCCCCACCGTTCTTC | CASSLEDGAPPFF
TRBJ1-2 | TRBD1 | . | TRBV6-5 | TGTGCCAGCAACAACGGCGGGACAGCCTTTGGCTACACCTTC | CASNNGGTAFGYTF
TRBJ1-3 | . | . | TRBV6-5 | TGTGCCGCGGCCCCGGGCCCGAAGGGGAACACCATATATTTT | CAAAPGPKGNTIYF
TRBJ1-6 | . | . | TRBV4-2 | TGTGCCAGCAGCCAAGATGGCCCGTCCAGTAATTCACCCCTCCACTTT | CASSQDGPSSNSPLHF
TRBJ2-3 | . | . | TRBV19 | TGTGCCAGTAGTATAAGGACAGTCGGCTCAGATACGCAGTATTTT | CASSIRTVGSDTQYF
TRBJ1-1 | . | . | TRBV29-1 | TGCAGCGCCCGCAGGGGCGGGGACACTGAAGCTTTCTTT | CSARRGGDTEAFF
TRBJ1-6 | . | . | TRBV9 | TGTGCCAGCAGCGTACGGGAGGGGAATTCACCCCTCCACTTT | CASSVREGNSPLHF
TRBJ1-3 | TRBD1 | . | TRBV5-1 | TGCGCCAGCAGCTTGGCCCCTATGGCACAGGGGGCGACTGGAAACACCATATATTTT | CASSLAPMAQGATGNTIYF
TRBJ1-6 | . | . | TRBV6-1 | TGTGCCAGCAGTGAACTCCCGGCGGGGAGGACACCCCTCCACTTT | CASSELPAGRTPLHF
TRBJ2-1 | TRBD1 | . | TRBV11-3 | TGTGCCAGCAGCTATTCAGGGGGACCTTACAATGAGCAGTTCTTC | CASSYSGGPYNEQFF
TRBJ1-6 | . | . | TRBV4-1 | TGCGCCAGCAGCCAGTCGTGGATGGATTCACCCCTCCACTTT | CASSQSWMDSPLHF
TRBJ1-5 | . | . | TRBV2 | TGTGCCAGCAGTGTGTCCAGTCATCAGCCCCAGCATTTT | CASSVSSHQPQHF
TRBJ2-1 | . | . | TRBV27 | TGTGCCAGCAGAGGCGGGCTAGACAATGAGCAGTTCTTC | CASRGGLDNEQFF